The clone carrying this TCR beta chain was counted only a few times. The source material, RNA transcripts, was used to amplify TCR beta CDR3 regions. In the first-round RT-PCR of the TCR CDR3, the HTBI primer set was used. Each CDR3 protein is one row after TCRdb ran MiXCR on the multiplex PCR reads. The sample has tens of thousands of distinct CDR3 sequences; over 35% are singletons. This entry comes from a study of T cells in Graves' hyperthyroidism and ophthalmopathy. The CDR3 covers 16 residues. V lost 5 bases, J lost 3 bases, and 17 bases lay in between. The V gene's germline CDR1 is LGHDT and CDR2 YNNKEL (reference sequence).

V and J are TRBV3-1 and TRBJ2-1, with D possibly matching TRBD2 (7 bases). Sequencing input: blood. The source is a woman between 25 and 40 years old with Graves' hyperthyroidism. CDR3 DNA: TGTGCCAGCAGCGGAGGGGGGGGGCCGGTCTACAATGAGCAGTTCTTC. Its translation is CASSGGGGPVYNEQFF.